This TCR beta chain emerged from a study of OX40 agonist ivuxolimab in advanced cancers. Notes on the study in general: It was not determined which antigens were specifically recognized by the peripheral T cells that had undergone clonal expansion. Nonresponders, in some cases, also had low normalized T-cell clonal expansion.

Clones were read by immunoSEQ multiplex PCR, and TCRdb kept only the in-frame ones, dropping some. The repertoire holds tens of thousands of clones, with 85% to 90% as singletons. Trimming cost V 5 bases and J 5 bases; bases outside gene matches: 12. Per germline, CDR1 SNHLY and CDR2 FYNNEI. CDR3 size: 16 residues. Remarks on this clone: Antigen specificity is unknown.

The sampling schedule covered blood at baseline, cycle 4 day 1, and cycle 7 day 1. This TCR came from an adult with an advanced solid tumor such as melanoma, head and neck, liver or kidney cancer. The chain joins TRBV2 to TRBJ1-1; 9 nucleotides line up with TRBD1. Sequenced here: CD4+ or CD8+ T cells sorted from blood, sampled in a trial of the OX40 agonist ivuxolimab. Here the CDR3 DNA reads TGTGCCAGCAGTCGCCTTCCGGACAGGGGCAGGACTGAAGCTTTCTTT. Translation gives CASSRLPDRGRTEAFF.